A single sample gave rise to the 27 T cell receptor beta chains below, sequenced in a study of cytomegalovirus exposure and HLA in healthy donors. This table comes from immunoSEQ multiplex PCR, and its TCRdb copy is limited to in-frame clones, with some not included. The table has 120,000 or so clones, roughly nine tenths seen once. Sequencing used PBMCs. The receptors come from a woman between 18 and 29 years old in good health and CMV-seronegative.

This chain links TRBV19 with TRBJ2-5, with unresolved D. This CDR3 contains 14 residues. CDR1 is LNHDA, CDR2 SQIVND, per germline (reference sequence). V was cut by 5 bases and J by 1 base, with 11 bases left in between. CDR3 in DNA: TGTGCCAGTAGTGTAACAGCAAGCCAAGAGACCCAGTACTTC. Protein product: CASSVTASQETQYF.

The chain links TRBV11-2 to TRBJ2-4; 9 positions match TRBD1. The CDR3 is 14 amino acids. Losses at the gene ends were 5 bases for V and 7 bases for J; bases not matched to a gene: 6. The germline CDR1 and CDR2 sequences are SGHAT and FQNNGV. CDR3 sequence (DNA): TGTGCCAGCAGCCCAGAACAGGGGGCGAACATTCAGTACTTC. Residues: CASSPEQGANIQYF.

This chain links TRBV6-5 with TRBJ2-7; 10 bases are a match to TRBD1. Germline CDR1 is MNHEY and CDR2 is SVGAGI. The CDR3 runs to 16 residues. Losses at the gene ends were 0 bases for V and 1 base for J; bases not matched to a gene: 3. For the CDR3, the DNA is TGTGCCAGCAGTTACTCGACGGGACAGGGGTCCTACGAGCAGTACTTC. Translated, it gives CASSYSTGQGSYEQYF.

This chain links TRBV6-6 with TRBJ1-1, with TRBD1 as a possible D gene (6 bases). The CDR3 has 13 amino acids. Per the germline V gene, CDR1 is MNHNY and CDR2 is SVGAGI (reference sequence). The V gene lost 2 bases and the J gene lost 3 bases, with 7 bases spanning the gap. The CDR3 region has the DNA TGTGCCAGCAGTTACGAGGGGGACACTGAAGCTTTCTTT. Its protein is CASSYEGDTEAFF.

The chain has TRBV27 and TRBJ1-1; TRBD1 might be the D (5 bases). Germline CDR1 reads MNHEY; CDR2 reads SMNVEV (reference sequence). The V gene lost 4 bases and the J gene lost 0 bases, with 12 bases spanning the gap. The CDR3 has 15 amino acids. The CDR3: CASSSPGGMNTEAFF. CDR3 in DNA: TGTGCCAGCAGTTCTCCCGGGGGTATGAACACTGAAGCTTTCTTT.

This sequence joins TRBV9 and TRBJ2-2; the match to TRBD1 covers 8 bases. Germline V lookup: CDR1 SGDLS, CDR2 YYNGEE. J was trimmed by 4 bases and V by 4 bases; bases with no gene match: 6. The CDR3 covers 15 residues. In nucleotides, the CDR3 is TGTGCCAGCAGCCAAACGGACAGGGCCACCGGGGAGCTGTTTTTT. Protein sequence: CASSQTDRATGELFF.

The V call is TRBV6-5, the J call TRBJ2-1, with 13 bases that match TRBD2. V shed 6 bases, J shed 6 bases, and the junction held 5 bases outside the gene matches. CDR1 is MNHEY, CDR2 SVGAGI, per germline. This CDR3 has 15 residues. The CDR3 bases are TGTGCCAGCAGCTTAACTAGCGGGGGGGCCAATGAGCAGTTCTTC. It specifies CASSLTSGGANEQFF.

This clone appeared a single time. Other nucleotide sequences in the sample specify the same CDR3. This sequence joins TRBV5-1 and TRBJ2-3; D is undetermined. Germline V gene data show CDR1 as SGHRS and CDR2 as YFSETQ. The CDR3 extends over 13 amino acids. V was trimmed by 0 bases and J by 3 bases, leaving 5 bases between them. The CDR3 sequence is CASSLAGTDTQYF. In nucleotides, the CDR3 is TGCGCCAGCAGCTTGGCCGGTACAGATACGCAGTATTTT. The full variable domain, its missing parts supplied by reference TRBV5-1 and TRBJ2-3, is KAGVTQTPRYLIKTRGQQVTLSCSPISGHRSVSWYQQTPGQGLQFLFEYFSETQRNKGNFPGRFSGRQFSNSRSEMNVSTLELGDSALYLCASSLAGTDTQYFGPGTRLTVL.

The chain couples TRBV11-2 to TRBJ1-2, with TRBD1 matching 7 bases. Germline V gene data show CDR1 as SGHAT and CDR2 as FQNNGV. This CDR3 has 14 amino acids. Unmatched junction bases numbered 5, after V lost 5 bases and J lost 2 bases. DNA of the CDR3: TGTGCCAGCAGCGCCCTACAGGGGAACTATGGCTACACCTTC. This codes for CASSALQGNYGYTF.

This rearrangement joins TRBV27 to TRBJ2-2, with 8 bases matching TRBD1. The CDR3 runs 16 residues. V was clipped by 10 bases and J by 2 bases; unmatched bases: 12. Germline CDR1 and CDR2: MNHEY and SMNVEV (reference sequence). The CDR3 protein is CATLNPGQANTGELFF. DNA of the CDR3: TGTGCCACCCTCAATCCGGGACAGGCCAACACCGGGGAGCTGTTTTTT.

The genes are TRBV10-3 and TRBJ2-1, with D tentatively TRBD2 (5 bases). Per germline, CDR1 ENHRY and CDR2 SYGVKD. With 6 bases removed from V and 0 bases from J, the gap between germline ends came to 15 bases. This CDR3 has 16 residues. The chain's CDR3 is CAIRSDGEFSYNEQFF. CDR3 in DNA: TGTGCCATCAGATCGGACGGGGAATTCTCCTACAATGAGCAGTTCTTC.

The V and J genes are TRBV30 and TRBJ2-7; D might be TRBD1 (5 bases). Germline-derived CDR1 and CDR2 are GTSNPN and SVGIG (reference sequence). This CDR3 spans 11 amino acids. Trimming left V 1 base short and J 5 bases short, with 6 bases between. This CDR3 reads CAWSAGNEQYF. In DNA, the CDR3 is TGTGCCTGGAGTGCAGGGAACGAGCAGTACTTC. The entire variable domain, with the rest obtained from reference TRBV30 and TRBJ2-7, is as follows: SQTIHQWPATLVQPVGSPLSLECTVEGTSNPNLYWYRQAAGRGLQLLFYSVGIGQISSEVPQNLSASRPQDRQFILSSKKLLLSDSGFYLCAWSAGNEQYFGPGTRLTVT.

This rearrangement joins TRBV5-6 to TRBJ2-3, with TRBD1 as a possible D gene (6 bases). V lost 4 bases, J lost 1 base, and 10 bases lay in between. Germline assignment: CDR1 SGHDT and CDR2 YYEEEE. The CDR3 has 14 residues. CDR3 bases: TGTGCCAGCAGCCCCAGGGGAGGCACAGATACGCAGTATTTT. Protein: CASSPRGGTDTQYF.

The V call is TRBV4-1, the J call TRBJ2-1; 11 nucleotides line up with TRBD1. This CDR3 is built from 18 residues. In germline, CDR1 is MGHRA, CDR2 YSYEKL. The junction had 10 bases not matched to a gene; V was cut back by 0 bases and J by 6 bases. CDR3 loop: CASSQDETFGTGGNEQFF. The CDR3, as DNA: TGCGCCAGCAGCCAAGATGAAACATTTGGGACAGGGGGCAATGAGCAGTTCTTC.

The chain is built from TRBV18 and TRBJ1-1; 7 bases agree with TRBD1. The germline V gene encodes CDR1 KGHSH and CDR2 LQKENI. The CDR3 sequence is 18 residues long. The trim removed 3 bases at V and 1 base at J, leaving 14 bases unmatched. The CDR3 is CASSPRTEYRGSNTEAFF. The CDR3 nucleotides read TGTGCCAGCTCACCCCGCACCGAGTACAGGGGATCGAACACTGAAGCTTTCTTT.

V is TRBV5-1 and J is TRBJ1-6; TRBD1 matches 7 bases. This CDR3 spans 18 amino acids. Trimming took 4 bases from V and 7 from J; bases not matched to a gene: 17. Germline V CDR1 and CDR2: SGHRS, YFSETQ. CDR3 sequence: CASSLREIRDSVNSPLHF. CDR3 DNA: TGCGCCAGCAGCCTACGAGAAATCCGGGACAGTGTAAATTCACCCCTCCACTTT. Full variable domain (outside the CDR3, taken from reference TRBV5-1 and TRBJ1-6): KAGVTQTPRYLIKTRGQQVTLSCSPISGHRSVSWYQQTPGQGLQFLFEYFSETQRNKGNFPGRFSGRQFSNSRSEMNVSTLELGDSALYLCASSLREIRDSVNSPLHFGNGTRLTVT.

The chain recombines TRBV10-1 with TRBJ2-1; D is ambiguous. The CDR3 consists of 13 residues. Germline CDR1 and CDR2: WNHNN and SYGVQD (reference sequence). Trimming removed 6 bases from V and 3 bases from J, with 9 bases in between. DNA of the CDR3: TGCGCCAGCAGAGCCTTAAGCTACAATGAGCAGTTCTTC. It is translated as CASRALSYNEQFF.

The chain has TRBV5-1 and TRBJ2-7; possibly TRBD1 for D (6 bases). Germline values: CDR1 SGHRS, CDR2 YFSETQ. Trimming shortened V by 4 bases and J by 5 bases, and 16 bases separated the two germline ends. The CDR3 contains 14 residues. The CDR3 reads CASSQGHFRDEQYF. CDR3 DNA: TGCGCCAGCAGCCAGGGGCACTTTAGAGACGAGCAGTACTTC. Supplemented by reference TRBV5-1 and TRBJ2-7, the full variable domain reads KAGVTQTPRYLIKTRGQQVTLSCSPISGHRSVSWYQQTPGQGLQFLFEYFSETQRNKGNFPGRFSGRQFSNSRSEMNVSTLELGDSALYLCASSQGHFRDEQYFGPGTRLTVT.

The chain is built from TRBV4-1 and TRBJ2-7; 7 bases agree with TRBD1. The CDR3 length is 16 residues. Germline values: CDR1 MGHRA, CDR2 YSYEKL. The J segment lost 0 bases and the V segment lost 3 bases, leaving 8 bases of the junction unmatched. CDR3 sequence (DNA): TGCGCCAGCAGCCAGGATGGGACAGTCAGCTCCTACGAGCAGTACTTC. Amino acids: CASSQDGTVSSYEQYF.

The chain couples TRBV7-2 to TRBJ2-3, with 10 bases fitting TRBD2. Losses at the gene ends were 7 bases for V and 5 bases for J; bases not matched to a gene: 9. The CDR3 spans 15 residues. The germline V gene has CDR1 SGHTA and CDR2 FQGNSA. CDR3 sequence reads: CASTRAGGPVDTQYF. DNA of the CDR3: TGTGCCAGCACCAGAGCGGGAGGGCCAGTAGATACGCAGTATTTT.

The chain couples TRBV6-5 to TRBJ1-2, with D uncertain. CDR1 is MNHEY and CDR2 is SVGAGI in the germline V gene. CDR3 length: 12 amino acids. Trimming took off 6 bases at V and 8 bases at J, with 13 bases between the two ends. The CDR3 loop reads CASSQGGGGYTF. CDR3 DNA: TGTGCCAGCAGCCAAGGCGGAGGAGGCTACACCTTC.

This chain uses TRBV28 with TRBJ1-5; 8 bases agree with TRBD1. This CDR3 is built from 17 residues. Losses at the gene ends were 2 bases for V and 2 bases for J; bases not matched to a gene: 8. Germline V CDR1 and CDR2: MDHEN, SYDVKM. The CDR3 bases are TGTGCCAGCAGTTTAAGTCAGGGGGCTGGGGGCAATCAGCCCCAGCATTTT. It specifies CASSLSQGAGGNQPQHF.

The chain uses TRBV2 and TRBJ1-2; TRBD1 matches at 10 bases. This CDR3 is built from 13 residues. CDR1 SNHLY and CDR2 FYNNEI come from the germline V gene. V gave up 9 bases and J gave up 6 bases; unmatched junction bases: 7. Written as DNA, the CDR3 is TGTGCCAGGGGACGACAGGGGGCGGATGGCTACACCTTC. Translated: CARGRQGADGYTF.

The CDR3, as DNA: TGTGCCAGTGCGATAGGACAGGGTTCGTACGAGCAGTACTTC. Amino acid sequence: CASAIGQGSYEQYF. The V call is TRBV19, the J call TRBJ2-7; 8 positions agree with TRBD1. V lost 8 bases to trimming and J lost 4 bases; unmatched junction nucleotides: 10. From germline, CDR1 is LNHDA and CDR2 SQIVND (reference sequence). The CDR3 contains 14 residues.

The genes are TRBV28 and TRBJ2-5, with D possibly matching TRBD1 (5 bases). CDR3 length: 17 amino acids. Per the germline V gene, CDR1 is MDHEN and CDR2 is SYDVKM. Trimming removed 4 bases from V and 5 bases from J, with 23 bases in between. The CDR3 reads CASSSPWTARGYETQYF. The CDR3 DNA reads as TGTGCCAGCAGTTCCCCATGGACGGCAAGGGGATACGAGACCCAGTACTTC. The variable domain in full, completed from reference TRBV28 and TRBJ2-5, reads DVKVTQSSRYLVKRTGEKVFLECVQDMDHENMFWYRQDPGLGLRLIYFSYDVKMKEKGDIPEGYSVSREKKERFSLILESASTNQTSMYLCASSSPWTARGYETQYFGPGTRLLVL.

CDR3 nucleotide sequence: TGTGCCAGCAGTGATTTGATTGGGGAGCAGTACGTC. It is translated as CASSDLIGEQYV. The rearrangement links TRBV6-1 to TRBJ2-7; D remains ambiguous. Trimming pared 3 bases from V and 7 bases from J, leaving 10 bases between. The CDR3 consists of 12 residues. CDR1 is MNHNS and CDR2 is SASEGT in the germline V gene.

The count of this clone is one. V is TRBV28 and J is TRBJ2-7; tentative D call: TRBD2 (5 bases). The CDR3 consists of 13 residues. The germline CDR1 and CDR2 sequences are MDHEN and SYDVKM. V lost 7 bases, J lost 6 bases, and 16 bases lay in between. Here the CDR3 reads CASTRTVTGEQYF. The CDR3 region has the DNA TGTGCCAGCACCCGGACTGTCACGGGCGAGCAGTACTTC.